Following are 30 T cell receptor beta chains from one sample sequenced in a study of T cells in Graves' hyperthyroidism and ophthalmopathy. TCR beta CDR3 regions were amplified from RNA transcripts. HTBI primers were used for first-round RT-PCR of the TCR CDR3. TCRdb reprocessed the multiplex PCR reads via MiXCR and lists one record per CDR3 protein. The sample shows a few hundred thousand distinct CDR3 sequences, about 15% of them seen only once. The source material was blood. The receptor set was obtained from a woman aged 18 to 35 with Graves' ophthalmopathy.

This clonotype turned up a few times. V usage is TRBV28 and J usage is TRBJ1-2; 10 bases are a match to TRBD1. Trimming removed 5 bases from V and 2 bases from J; junction bases left unmatched: 5. The CDR3 spans 15 residues. CDR1 and CDR2 from the germline V gene are MDHEN and SYDVKM. CDR3 nucleotide sequence: TGTGCCAGCAGTGTCCGGGACAGGGGAAACTATGGCTACACCTTC. Translated, it gives CASSVRDRGNYGYTF.

V usage is TRBV6-1 and J usage is TRBJ1-6; D remains ambiguous. The CDR3 extends over 13 amino acids. The V gene lost 10 bases and the J gene lost 9 bases, with 16 bases spanning the gap. Germline CDR1 reads MNHNS; CDR2 reads SASEGT. CDR3 residues: CATLGERGSPLHF. The CDR3 DNA reads as TGTGCCACCCTCGGGGAACGGGGTTCACCCCTCCACTTT.

This clonotype was recorded at least ten times. The gene calls are TRBV7-2 and TRBJ2-1; D is unclear. Germline V gene data show CDR1 as SGHTA and CDR2 as FQGNSA. The CDR3 totals 14 residues. V lost 6 bases, J lost 2 bases, and 11 bases lay in between. The CDR3 loop is CASRTDLPYNEQFF. DNA for the CDR3: TGTGCCAGCAGGACTGACCTACCCTACAATGAGCAGTTCTTC.

The chain is built from TRBV28 and TRBJ1-2; 9 bases fit TRBD1. V was clipped by 3 bases and J by 6 bases; unmatched bases: 11. Germline values: CDR1 MDHEN, CDR2 SYDVKM. The CDR3 spans 16 residues. The DNA for the CDR3 is TGTGCCAGCAGTTTCTCCGTGGACAGGGGAAGAGATGGCTACACCTTC. Its translation is CASSFSVDRGRDGYTF.

This chain uses TRBV25-1 with TRBJ1-4; D uncertain. The CDR3 loop spans 15 amino acids. Between the trimmed V and J ends, which lost 1 base and 5 bases, there was a span of 11 bases. From germline, CDR1 is MGHDK and CDR2 SYGVNS. The CDR3, as DNA: TGTGCCAGCAGTGAATCGGGTGGGAAAAATGAAAAACTGTTTTTT. Its translation is CASSESGGKNEKLFF.

This clonotype was seen a handful of times. This sequence joins TRBV4-3 and TRBJ1-2, with 8 nucleotides matching TRBD1. V shed 3 bases and J 8 bases; nucleotides not matched to a gene: 11. Germline V lookup: CDR1 LGHNA, CDR2 YSLEER. The CDR3 runs 15 residues. The CDR3 loop is CASSQGYGQGGGYTF. CDR3 DNA: TGCGCCAGCAGCCAGGGCTACGGACAGGGAGGCGGCTACACCTTC.

This clonotype occurred many times. J is TRBJ1-2 and V is TRBV30; D uncertain. Germline loops: CDR1 GTSNPN, CDR2 SVGIG (reference sequence). The CDR3 length is 12 residues. V gave up 0 bases and J gave up 5 bases, with 7 bases separating them. The CDR3 reads CAWSVLRYGYTF. CDR3 DNA: TGTGCCTGGAGTGTACTTAGATATGGCTACACCTTC. Supplemented by reference TRBV30 and TRBJ1-2, the full variable domain reads SQTIHQWPATLVQPVGSPLSLECTVEGTSNPNLYWYRQAAGRGLQLLFYSVGIGQISSEVPQNLSASRPQDRQFILSSKKLLLSDSGFYLCAWSVLRYGYTFGSGTRLTVV.

This clonotype was counted at least ten times. The rearrangement uses TRBV27 and TRBJ2-1; the match to TRBD2 covers 8 bases. J lost 4 bases, V lost 0 bases, and 8 bases had no gene match. Per germline, CDR1 MNHEY and CDR2 SMNVEV (reference sequence). The CDR3 is 17 residues long. This CDR3 reads CASSLSSGKNVYNEQFF. CDR3 nucleotide sequence: TGTGCCAGCAGTTTATCTAGCGGGAAAAATGTGTACAATGAGCAGTTCTTC.

This clonotype was recorded many times. V gene TRBV7-2 combines with J gene TRBJ1-2; D is undetermined. The V end was cut by 1 base, the J end by 0 bases, with 6 bases between. CDR1 is SGHTA, CDR2 FQGNSA, per germline. This CDR3 is built from 14 residues. The CDR3 DNA sequence: TGTGCCAGCAGCTTAGTAGGTTCTAACTATGGCTACACCTTC. Translating gives CASSLVGSNYGYTF.

The chain carries TRBV2 and TRBJ1-2; D perhaps matches TRBD1 (5 bases). CDR1 is SNHLY and CDR2 is FYNNEI in the germline V gene. CDR3 length: 15 residues. V was cut by 5 bases and J by 8 bases, with 21 bases left in between. CDR3 bases: TGTGCCAGCAGTACTATTATGACAGTGGGTAGGGGCTACACCTTC. Protein product: CASSTIMTVGRGYTF.

The rearrangement joins TRBV4-1 to TRBJ2-2; perhaps TRBD2 as D (5 bases). CDR3 length equals 15 residues. In germline, CDR1 is MGHRA, CDR2 YSYEKL. Trimming removed 1 base from V and 7 bases from J, with 13 bases in between. The CDR3 reads CASSQGLSGFGELFF. Here the CDR3 DNA reads TGCGCCAGCAGCCAAGGACTATCTGGGTTCGGGGAGCTGTTTTTT.

This clonotype was counted many times. The rearrangement links TRBV20-1 to TRBJ2-7; maybe TRBD1 (6 bases). The CDR3 is 11 amino acids. Trimming shortened V by 7 bases and J by 3 bases, and 10 bases separated the two germline ends. The germline V gene has CDR1 DFQATT and CDR2 SNEGSKA (reference sequence). The CDR3 DNA sequence: TGCAGTGTAGGGGGTAACTACGAGCAGTACTTC. It codes for CSVGGNYEQYF.

This clonotype was picked up many times. The chain employs TRBV11-2 and TRBJ2-7, with D uncertain. V was pared by 5 bases and J by 0 bases, with 5 bases between. Germline V CDR1 and CDR2: SGHAT, FQNNGV. CDR3 size: 12 residues. The CDR3 DNA reads TGTGCCAGCAGCGAGGCCTCCTACGAGCAGTACTTC. Amino acids: CASSEASYEQYF.

This clonotype appeared a few times. The chain joins TRBV6-1 to TRBJ2-7; the D gene could be TRBD1 or TRBD2 (5 bases each). This CDR3 contains 16 residues. Germline-derived CDR1 and CDR2 are MNHNS and SASEGT. The V end was cut by 5 bases, the J end by 3 bases, with 20 bases between. CDR3: CASSNYLRDEDYEQYF. The CDR3 coding sequence is TGTGCCAGCAGTAACTACCTTCGGGACGAGGACTACGAGCAGTACTTC.

This clonotype was seen a handful of times. The chain combines TRBV5-1 with TRBJ1-1; the D gene is possibly TRBD1 (6 bases). The CDR3 covers 12 residues. Between the trimmed V and J ends, which lost 5 bases and 5 bases, there was a span of 10 bases. Germline V gene data show CDR1 as SGHRS and CDR2 as YFSETQ. The CDR3 DNA reads as TGCGCCAGCAGGTACAGGGAAACTGAAGCTTTCTTT. Translated: CASRYRETEAFF. The whole variable domain, filled in from reference TRBV5-1 and TRBJ1-1, reads KAGVTQTPRYLIKTRGQQVTLSCSPISGHRSVSWYQQTPGQGLQFLFEYFSETQRNKGNFPGRFSGRQFSNSRSEMNVSTLELGDSALYLCASRYRETEAFFGQGTRLTVV.

This clonotype has a count of ten or more. This chain joins TRBV27 and TRBJ1-2, with a tentative D call TRBD1 (6 bases). CDR1 MNHEY and CDR2 SMNVEV come from the germline V gene (reference sequence). This CDR3 is 18 amino acids long. V lost 4 bases and J 4 bases, leaving 25 bases between the germline ends. The CDR3 bases are TGTGCCAGCAGTTCCCCGTTCCATCAGGGGCCTCGAGGCTATGGCTACACCTTC. Its translation is CASSSPFHQGPRGYGYTF.

In this sample, this clonotype turned up many times. This chain connects TRBV28 to TRBJ2-5, with D possibly being TRBD2 (6 bases). The germline V gene encodes CDR1 MDHEN and CDR2 SYDVKM. Trimming left V 7 bases short and J 4 bases short, with 16 bases between. This CDR3 contains 14 residues. The CDR3 reads CASTPWGVGETQYF. The CDR3, as DNA: TGTGCCAGCACTCCCTGGGGGGTTGGAGAGACCCAGTACTTC.

This clonotype appeared many times. The chain carries TRBV20-1 and TRBJ2-3; TRBD2 matches at 7 bases. The germline V gene encodes CDR1 DFQATT and CDR2 SNEGSKA (reference sequence). This CDR3 is built from 15 residues. V gave up 5 bases and J gave up 6 bases; unmatched junction bases: 14. In DNA, the CDR3 is TGCAGTGCTGGGTACCCGGGACTACCCAAGGATACGCAGTATTTT. The encoded protein is CSAGYPGLPKDTQYF.

This chain links TRBV6-1 with TRBJ2-7; 7 nucleotides agree with TRBD1. Unmatched junction bases numbered 10, after V lost 6 bases and J lost 5 bases. Germline CDR1 is MNHNS and CDR2 is SASEGT. There are 14 residues in the CDR3. CDR3 bases: TGTGCCAGCAGCCTAAACAGGGGCAACCACGAGCAGTACTTC. It encodes CASSLNRGNHEQYF.

This clonotype has just a few counts. V gene TRBV14 combines with J gene TRBJ2-7, with 7 nucleotides matching TRBD1. The V segment lost 0 bases and the J segment 9 bases; nucleotides outside the gene matches: 17. Germline V gives CDR1 SGHDN, CDR2 FVKESK. The CDR3 has 17 residues. CDR3 sequence reads: CASSQDYRQGVSFGQYF. The CDR3 DNA is TGTGCCAGCAGCCAAGATTATCGGCAGGGGGTTTCCTTTGGGCAGTACTTC.

This clonotype showed up many times. CDR3 in amino acids: CAYLEGADTQYF. The CDR3 DNA reads as TGTGCCTATCTCGAAGGGGCGGATACGCAGTATTTT. The chain is built from TRBV30 and TRBJ2-3; a weak D match, TRBD1 (5 bases). Germline CDR1 reads GTSNPN; CDR2 reads SVGIG (reference sequence). The CDR3 loop spans 12 amino acids. Trimming shortened V by 7 bases and J by 6 bases, and 14 bases separated the two germline ends.

There are a few counts of this clonotype. The chain joins TRBV19 to TRBJ2-2; D is ambiguous. The CDR3 is 15 residues long. Trimming shortened V by 5 bases and J by 0 bases, and 10 bases separated the two germline ends. Per germline, CDR1 LNHDA and CDR2 SQIVND (reference sequence). CDR3 sequence (DNA): TGTGCCAGTAGTCTGGCGGACGCGAACACCGGGGAGCTGTTTTTT. It specifies CASSLADANTGELFF.

This clonotype has just a few counts. The chain recombines TRBV27 with TRBJ2-5; maybe TRBD2 (5 bases). The germline V gene encodes CDR1 MNHEY and CDR2 SMNVEV (reference sequence). Trimming took 0 bases from V and 0 from J, leaving 11 bases between them. CDR3 length: 16 residues. The CDR3 DNA is TGTGCCAGCAGTTTATCCCTTAGGAGGTACCAAGAGACCCAGTACTTC. The encoded protein is CASSLSLRRYQETQYF.

The table lists this clonotype with many counts. The genes are TRBV6-2 or TRBV6-3 and TRBJ1-1; D is undetermined. This CDR3 comprises 17 residues. The germline V gene has CDR1 MNHEY and CDR2 SVGEGT. Trimming pared 6 bases from V and 1 base from J, leaving 21 bases between. CDR3 nucleotides: TGTGCCAGCAGCAGTCAGACGATCTCGAATGGGAACACTGAAGCTTTCTTT. Amino acids: CASSSQTISNGNTEAFF.

Only a few counts were recorded for this clonotype. The chain carries TRBV11-1 and TRBJ1-1; D is ambiguous. The CDR3 loop spans 16 amino acids. Trimming cost V 5 bases and J 4 bases, with 20 bases left between them. The V gene's germline CDR1 is SGHAT and CDR2 FQDESV (reference sequence). The CDR3, as DNA: TGTGCCAGCAGCCCGGCGTTTTACGGGTTGGGCACTGAAGCTTTCTTT. The encoded protein is CASSPAFYGLGTEAFF.

A few counts support this clonotype. CDR3 in amino acids: CASSLDGTVNEKLFF. CDR3 coding DNA: TGCGCCAGCAGCTTGGATGGGACGGTGAATGAAAAACTGTTTTTT. This chain links TRBV5-1 with TRBJ1-4; D is perhaps TRBD1 (5 bases). CDR3 length: 15 residues. The V end was cut by 0 bases, the J end by 5 bases, with 11 bases between. The V gene's germline CDR1 is SGHRS and CDR2 YFSETQ.

The chain employs TRBV6-1 and TRBJ1-5; perhaps TRBD1 as D (6 bases). The CDR3 has 15 residues. Deletions cut 1 base from V and 5 bases from J, with 12 bases between. Germline CDR1 and CDR2: MNHNS and SASEGT. The CDR3 here is CASSEGGLRDQPQHF. In DNA form, the CDR3 reads TGTGCCAGCAGTGAAGGGGGGCTTAGGGATCAGCCCCAGCATTTT.

There are many counts of this clonotype. The chain employs TRBV28 and TRBJ2-1; D may be TRBD1 (6 bases). There are 14 residues in the CDR3. Deletions cut 3 bases from V and 7 bases from J, with 13 bases between. The germline CDR1 and CDR2 sequences are MDHEN and SYDVKM. The CDR3 loop is CASSFRQESNEQFF. CDR3 bases: TGTGCCAGCAGTTTTAGACAGGAAAGTAATGAGCAGTTCTTC.

In its sample, this clonotype was seen many times. This chain joins TRBV7-6 and TRBJ2-5, with 8 bases fitting TRBD1. Germline V gene lookup returns CDR1 SGHVS and CDR2 FNYEAQ. V lost 4 bases, J lost 5 bases, and 12 bases stayed unmatched. The CDR3 is 16 residues long. The CDR3 DNA reads as TGTGCCAGCAGCTCTCGGACAGGGAGGAGTCGGGAGACCCAGTACTTC. It encodes CASSSRTGRSRETQYF.

This clonotype has more than one count but fewer than ten. The V gene is TRBV28, the J gene TRBJ1-3; no clear D gene. V lost 7 bases and J lost 1, with 11 bases in between. Germline-derived CDR1 and CDR2 are MDHEN and SYDVKM. This CDR3 has 14 amino acids. DNA of the CDR3: TGTGCCAGCATATCCCCGTTTTCTGGAAACACCATATATTTT. This encodes CASISPFSGNTIYF.